The T cell receptor beta chain described here comes from a study of T cell changes during pregnancy in multiple sclerosis. The table came from immunoSEQ multiplex PCR; TCRdb's copy has only in-frame clones and leaves some out. The table has about 86,000 clones, 85% to 95% seen once; the top ten hold about 1.8%. This CDR3 contains 15 residues. The germline CDR1 and CDR2 sequences are ENHRY and SYGVKD. The J segment lost 2 bases and the V segment lost 2 bases, leaving 6 bases of the junction unmatched. This TCR came from a female donor in good health, enrolled as a control in a pregnancy study. Specimen: peripheral blood, collected in the first trimester of pregnancy. V is TRBV10-3 and J is TRBJ2-7; TRBD1 aligns across 7 bases. The CDR3 nucleotides are TGTGCCATCAGTGAGCGGAACAGGGGTGCCTACGAGCAGTACTTC. Encoded protein: CAISERNRGAYEQYF.